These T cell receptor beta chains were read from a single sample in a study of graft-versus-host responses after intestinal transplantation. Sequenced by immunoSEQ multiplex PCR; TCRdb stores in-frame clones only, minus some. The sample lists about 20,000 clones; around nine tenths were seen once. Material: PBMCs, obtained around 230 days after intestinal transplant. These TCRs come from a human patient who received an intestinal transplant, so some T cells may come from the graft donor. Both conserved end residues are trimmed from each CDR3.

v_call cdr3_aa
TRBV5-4 ASSWRGAPGNEQF
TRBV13 ASSLRGRGAREQY
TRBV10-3 ATGQSTYEQY
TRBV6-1 ASSERWESKGYT
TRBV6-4 ASSQKDRVYEQY
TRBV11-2 ASSLGESTQY
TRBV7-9 ASSLFRNYEQY
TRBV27 ASSLLALSTDTQY
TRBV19 ASSPGVKSPLH
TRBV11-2 ASSLQTGGNEQY
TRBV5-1 ASSSQGVNEKLF
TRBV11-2 ASSLDRVDEAF
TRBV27 ASSSYSGHLTDTQY
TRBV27 ATSVEAGRSYEQY
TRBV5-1 ASSLEGNTEAF
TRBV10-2 ASGDEKLF
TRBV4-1 ASSQISGGANNEQF
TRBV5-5 ASSLPRDTLH
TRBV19 ASSGTPGYEQY
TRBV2 ASRGTSGGLEDTQY
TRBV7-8 ASSLLRGEQY
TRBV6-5 ASSRTGLDSPLH
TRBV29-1 SVVKDAYGYT
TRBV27 ASSPGEQY
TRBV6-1 ASSEIAGGTGELF
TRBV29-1 SGRGPIEDEQF
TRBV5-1 ASSPRVSYEQY
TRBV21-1 ASSKSNRASGEETQY
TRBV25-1 ASSDKDRWYTGELF
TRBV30 AWSKGEQF
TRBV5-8 ASSLATAKQF
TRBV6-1 ASISGTNTGELF
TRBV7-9 ASSKTGKGNQPQH
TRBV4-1 ASSQGFVNQPQH
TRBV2 ASSERTGIGNEQY
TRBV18 ASSPQLPITGTGSTDTQY
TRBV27 ASATGVWSYEQY
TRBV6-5 ASSKQGVAKNIQY
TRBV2 ASSGSGPPRNEQF